This entry features one T cell receptor beta chain sequence. CDR3 length equals 14 residues. Germline-derived CDR1 and CDR2 are MDHEN and SYDVKM. Unmatched junction bases numbered 8, after V lost 10 bases and J lost 2 bases. These data belong to a study of shared clonotypes between healthy human individuals. Clones were sequenced by immunoSEQ multiplex PCR, and TCRdb holds only the in-frame ones, with some missing. Of some 790,000 clones listed, just under 75% are singletons. This TCR derives from a woman under 40 in good health. Sequencing was performed on memory CD4+ T cells sorted from blood. Subset noted: CD45RA-negative fraction. The chain has TRBV28 and TRBJ2-7; 10 bases align to TRBD1. The CDR3 sequence is CATNRDRGTYEQYF. CDR3 DNA sequence: TGTGCCACCAATCGGGACAGGGGCACCTACGAGCAGTACTTC.